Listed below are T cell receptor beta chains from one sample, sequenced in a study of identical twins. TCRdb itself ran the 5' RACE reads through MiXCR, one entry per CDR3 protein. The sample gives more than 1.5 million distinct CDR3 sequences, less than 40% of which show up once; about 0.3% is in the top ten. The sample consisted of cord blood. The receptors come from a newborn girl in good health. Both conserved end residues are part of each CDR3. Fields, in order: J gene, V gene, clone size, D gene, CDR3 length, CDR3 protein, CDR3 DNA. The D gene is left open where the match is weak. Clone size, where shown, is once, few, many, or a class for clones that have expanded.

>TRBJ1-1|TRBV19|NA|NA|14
CASSIMTANTEAFF
TGTGCCAGTAGTATAATGACAGCTAACACTGAAGCTTTCTTT
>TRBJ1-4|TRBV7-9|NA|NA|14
CASSFEQPNEKLFF
TGTGCCAGCAGCTTTGAACAGCCCAATGAAAAACTGTTTTTT
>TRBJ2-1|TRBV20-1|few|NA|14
CSANYRASVHEQFF
TGCAGTGCTAACTATCGGGCTAGCGTCCATGAGCAGTTCTTC
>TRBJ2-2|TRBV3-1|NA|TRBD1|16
CASSPGTGGFTGELFF
TGTGCCAGCAGCCCCGGGACAGGGGGCTTCACCGGGGAGCTGTTTTTT
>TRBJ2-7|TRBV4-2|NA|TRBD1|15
CASSQIGTGGYEQYF
TGTGCCAGCAGCCAAATTGGGACAGGGGGCTACGAGCAGTACTTC
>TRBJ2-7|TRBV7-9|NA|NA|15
CASSLAGFSSYEQYF
TGTGCCAGCAGCTTAGCGGGGTTCAGCTCCTACGAGCAGTACTTC
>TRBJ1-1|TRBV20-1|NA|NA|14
CSARDLGVNTEAFF
TGCAGTGCTAGAGATCTCGGGGTGAACACTGAAGCTTTCTTT
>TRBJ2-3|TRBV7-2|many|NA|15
CASSLFGGPTDTQYF
TGTGCCAGCAGCTTATTCGGGGGGCCAACAGATACGCAGTATTTT
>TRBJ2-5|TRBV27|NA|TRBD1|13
CASSWDRVGTQYF
TGTGCCAGCAGTTGGGACAGGGTAGGGACCCAGTACTTC
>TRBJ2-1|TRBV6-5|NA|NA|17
CASSYSAADLPYNEQFF
TGTGCCAGCAGTTACTCAGCAGCGGACCTCCCCTACAATGAGCAGTTCTTC
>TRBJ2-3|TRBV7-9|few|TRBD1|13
CASSPTGVDTQYF
TGTGCCAGCAGCCCAACAGGGGTAGATACGCAGTATTTT
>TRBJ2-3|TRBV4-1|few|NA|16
CASSQGGSVSTDTQYF
TGCGCCAGCAGCCAAGGAGGTAGCGTTTCTACAGATACGCAGTATTTT
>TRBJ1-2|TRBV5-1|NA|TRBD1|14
CASSWDSSKGGYTF
TGCGCCAGCAGCTGGGACAGCTCCAAGGGGGGCTACACCTTC
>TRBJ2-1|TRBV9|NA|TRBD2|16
CASSVGLAGFYNEQFF
TGTGCCAGCAGCGTAGGACTAGCGGGATTCTACAATGAGCAGTTCTTC
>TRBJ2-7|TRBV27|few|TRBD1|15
CASSLSGQDYYEQYF
TGTGCCAGCAGTTTATCGGGACAGGACTACTACGAGCAGTACTTC
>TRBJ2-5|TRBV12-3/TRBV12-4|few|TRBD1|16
CASSLQTGGVSRTQYF
TGTGCCAGCAGCTTGCAGACAGGGGGCGTTTCTCGGACCCAGTACTTC
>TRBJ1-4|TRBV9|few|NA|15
CASSVSLATNEKLFF
TGTGCCAGCAGCGTCTCGCTGGCAACTAATGAAAAACTGTTTTTT
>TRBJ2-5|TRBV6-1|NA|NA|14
CASSADIRLREQYF
TGTGCCAGCAGTGCCGACATTCGACTAAGGGAGCAGTACTTC
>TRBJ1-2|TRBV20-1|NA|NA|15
CSARDYRIANYGYTF
TGCAGTGCTAGAGACTACAGGATCGCTAACTATGGCTACACCTTC
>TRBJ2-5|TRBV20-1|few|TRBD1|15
CSARKAGTAKETQYF
TGCAGTGCTAGGAAAGCCGGGACAGCCAAAGAGACCCAGTACTTC
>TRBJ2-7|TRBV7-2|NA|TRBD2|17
CASSLEVGLTVSYEQYF
TGTGCCAGCAGCTTAGAGGTGGGACTAACGGTTTCCTACGAGCAGTACTTC
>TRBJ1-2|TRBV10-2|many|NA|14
CASSEGPLNYGYTF
TGCGCCAGCAGTGAGGGACCACTAAACTATGGCTACACCTTC
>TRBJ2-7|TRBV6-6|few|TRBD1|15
CASSYLGTGGHEQYF
TGTGCCAGCAGTTACCTTGGGACAGGGGGCCACGAGCAGTACTTC
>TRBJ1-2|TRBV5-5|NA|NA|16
CASSPADTPVYYGCTF
TGTGCCAGCAGCCCGGCTGACACCCCGGTGTACTATGGCTGCACCTTC
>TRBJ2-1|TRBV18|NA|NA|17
CASSPPLDTKRGNEQFF
TGTGCCAGCTCACCACCGTTGGACACGAAGCGAGGGAATGAGCAGTTCTTC
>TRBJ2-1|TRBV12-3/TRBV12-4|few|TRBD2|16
CASSLDLAGGRPEQFF
TGTGCCAGCAGTTTGGACCTAGCGGGGGGGCGTCCTGAGCAGTTCTTC
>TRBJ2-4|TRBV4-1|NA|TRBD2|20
CASSRAFPPGGPLSKNIQYF
TGCGCCAGCAGCCGGGCTTTCCCGCCGGGGGGACCCTTATCCAAAAACATTCAGTACTTC
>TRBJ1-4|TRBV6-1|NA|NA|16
CASSDLGAVGNEKLFF
TGTGCCAGCAGTGATCTGGGGGCGGTGGGTAATGAAAAACTGTTTTTT
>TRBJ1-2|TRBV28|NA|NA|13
CASSLQGVHGYTF
TGTGCCAGCAGCCTCCAGGGTGTGCATGGCTACACCTTC
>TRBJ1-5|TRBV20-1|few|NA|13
CSASKGPNQPQHF
TGCAGTGCTAGTAAAGGGCCGAATCAGCCCCAGCATTTT
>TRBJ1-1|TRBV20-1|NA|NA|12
CSAPLRNTEAFF
TGCAGTGCTCCCCTCAGGAACACTGAAGCTTTCTTT
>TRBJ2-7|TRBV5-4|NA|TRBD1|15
CASSARDRVTYEQYF
TGTGCCAGCAGCGCGCGGGACAGGGTAACCTACGAGCAGTACTTC
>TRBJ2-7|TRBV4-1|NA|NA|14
CASSQPTDGYEQYF
TGCGCCAGCAGCCAACCCACCGACGGTTACGAGCAGTACTTC
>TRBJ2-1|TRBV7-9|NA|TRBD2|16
CASSLASGGGMNEQFF
TGTGCCAGCAGCTTAGCTAGCGGGGGGGGAATGAATGAGCAGTTCTTC
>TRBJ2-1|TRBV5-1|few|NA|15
CASSLPGGLYNEQFF
TGCGCCAGCAGCTTGCCAGGGGGGCTTTACAATGAGCAGTTCTTC
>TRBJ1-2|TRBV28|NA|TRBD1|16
CASSFPGQASNYGYTF
TGTGCCAGCAGTTTTCCTGGACAGGCCTCTAACTATGGCTACACCTTC
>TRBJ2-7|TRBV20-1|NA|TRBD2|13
CSASGAAGDEQYF
TGCAGTGCTAGCGGAGCGGCGGGGGACGAGCAGTACTTC
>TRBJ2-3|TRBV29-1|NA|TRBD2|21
CSVVYPPGLAGAPRPTDTQYF
TGCAGCGTTGTTTACCCCCCGGGACTAGCGGGAGCCCCGAGGCCAACAGATACGCAGTATTTT
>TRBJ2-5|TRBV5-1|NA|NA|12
CASRQVQETQYF
TGCGCCAGCAGACAGGTCCAAGAGACCCAGTACTTC
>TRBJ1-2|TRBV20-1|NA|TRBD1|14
CSARQGDRGYGYTF
TGCAGTGCTAGACAGGGGGATAGGGGCTATGGCTACACCTTC